This T cell receptor (beta chain) was observed in a study of technical replicates of blood from a handful of donors (dated by TCRdb to the late 2010s). Library prep was done by the immunoSEQ multiplex PCR assay. The table was pulled from immuneACCESS by TCRdb, which kept in-frame rearrangements only. Such tables lose some clones; where checked, under half of the loss comes from unresolved V genes, and the rest has no known cause. The sample includes 53,000 or so clones, with about 93% observed a single time. Approximately 4% of the sample is taken by the ten largest. For this clone: The specificity of this receptor is unknown. Per-base quality was not reported, and no clone a single base away is much larger than it.

V loses 4 bases at its end and J loses 2 bases; junction bases beyond the gene matches: 12. The CDR3 runs 18 residues from the cysteine to the phenylalanine. Only the CDR3 DNA stays, 54 bases, in frame from base 1. From the germline V gene, CDR1 is SQVTM and CDR2 is ANQGSEA. The sample comprised PBMCs. The clonotype comes from a human donor in good health. Some clones in this sample may be carry-over from other donors' samples. Recombination joined TRBV29-1 with TRBJ2-6, with 9 bases matching TRBD1. The CDR3 region reads CSVGIGTGLSTGANVLTF. The nucleotides are TGCAGCGTTGGCATTGGGACAGGGCTCTCTACTGGGGCCAACGTCCTGACTTTC.